This is a list of T cell receptor beta chains from one sample in a study of vaccination and CD4 T cells after COVID-19. No cognate antigen is known for these TCRs. TCRdb recomputed calls from the PCR reads with MiXCR, one row per CDR3 protein. The sample lists roughly 23,000 distinct CDR3 sequences, 40% to 50% occurring once. Specimen: CD4+ T cells from blood, cultured in vitro, collected before SARS-CoV-2 vaccination. The source is a human donor who received a COVID-19 vaccine. The CDR3 runs from the conserved cysteine through the conserved F or W. Fields, in order: clone size, D gene, J gene, V gene, CDR3 protein, CDR3 DNA. A D gene is named only where the DNA matches it firmly. Only some rows state a clone size, as once, few, many or a class for expanded clones.

- | - | TRBJ1-5 | TRBV10-3 | CAIPRGHYFQPQHF | TGTGCCATCCCCAGGGGCCACTACTTTCAGCCCCAGCATTTT
- | TRBD2 | TRBJ2-5 | TRBV2 | CASSRSPPGRGGLETQYF | TGTGCCAGCAGTCGATCTCCGCCGGGGCGGGGGGGCCTCGAGACCCAGTACTTC
few | - | TRBJ2-5 | TRBV11-3 | CASSLVGGETQYF | TGTGCCAGCAGCTTAGTGGGAGGAGAGACCCAGTACTTC
- | TRBD1 | TRBJ1-2 | TRBV19 | CASNTPGQGRINYGYTF | TGTGCCAGTAATACCCCGGGACAGGGGCGCATAAACTATGGCTACACCTTC
few | TRBD1 | TRBJ1-5 | TRBV15 | CATSRGKQGALQPQHF | TGTGCCACCAGCAGGGGAAAACAGGGGGCCTTGCAGCCCCAGCATTTT
few | TRBD1 | TRBJ1-5 | TRBV12-3/TRBV12-4 | CASSLGGQGVSNQPQHF | TGTGCCAGCAGCCTGGGCGGACAGGGCGTAAGCAATCAGCCCCAGCATTTT
few | - | TRBJ1-3 | TRBV7-8 | CASSLAGGRGDSGNTIYF | TGTGCCAGCAGCTTAGCGGGGGGAAGAGGGGACTCTGGAAACACCATATATTTT
- | - | TRBJ1-1 | TRBV11-3 | CASSLRQINTEAFF | TGTGCCAGCAGCTTAAGACAGATAAACACTGAAGCTTTCTTT
- | - | TRBJ1-2 | TRBV4-2 | CASSQDPRGRGYGYTF | TGTGCCAGCAGCCAAGATCCTCGAGGCCGGGGCTATGGCTACACCTTC
few | TRBD1 | TRBJ1-4 | TRBV20-1 | CSAFPGTVNEKLFF | TGCAGTGCCTTTCCCGGGACAGTTAATGAAAAACTGTTTTTT
few | - | TRBJ1-2 | TRBV7-8 | CASSRSGIGYYGYTF | TGTGCCAGCAGCCGGTCGGGAATTGGGTACTATGGCTACACCTTC
- | - | TRBJ1-6 | TRBV25-1 | CASSEFKGRDSPLHF | TGTGCCAGCAGTGAATTCAAGGGACGGGATTCACCCCTCCACTTT
- | TRBD1 | TRBJ1-2 | TRBV24-1 | CATSDRDRAYGYTF | TGTGCCACCAGTGATCGGGACAGGGCCTATGGCTACACCTTC
- | - | TRBJ1-2 | TRBV19 | CASSIADNRGYTF | TGTGCCAGTAGTATAGCCGACAATAGGGGCTACACCTTC
few | - | TRBJ1-2 | TRBV7-9 | CASSLSQTGYFYGYTF | TGTGCCAGCAGCTTATCACAGACAGGTTATTTCTATGGCTACACCTTC
few | - | TRBJ1-4 | TRBV6-5 | CASSYSNGDRLFF | TGTGCCAGCAGTTACTCGAACGGTGACCGGCTGTTTTTT
- | TRBD2 | TRBJ2-3 | TRBV19 | CASSPRFRGGTDTQYF | TGTGCCAGTAGTCCCCGATTTCGGGGGGGCACAGATACGCAGTATTTT
- | TRBD1 | TRBJ2-1 | TRBV24-1 | CATSETGGRYNEQFF | TGTGCCACCAGTGAGACAGGGGGCCGTTACAATGAGCAGTTCTTC
once | TRBD2 | TRBJ2-2 | TRBV6-4 | CASTKTSGGAANTGELFF | TGTGCCAGCACCAAGACTAGCGGGGGGGCTGCGAACACCGGGGAGCTGTTTTTT
- | - | TRBJ1-5 | TRBV20-1 | CSAKRDGTIKGNQPQHF | TGCAGTGCCAAAAGGGACGGGACGATAAAGGGCAATCAGCCCCAGCATTTT
- | - | TRBJ1-6 | TRBV18 | CASSRTDTNSPLHF | TGTGCCAGCTCCCGGACGGACACAAATTCACCCCTCCACTTT
few | TRBD2 | TRBJ2-3 | TRBV5-4 | CASSSKGRGVADTQYF | TGTGCCAGCAGCTCAAAGGGGCGGGGGGTGGCAGATACGCAGTATTTT
- | TRBD2 | TRBJ2-7 | TRBV6-1 | CASARGEPYEQYF | TGTGCCAGCGCGCGGGGGGAACCTTACGAGCAGTACTTC
- | - | TRBJ2-5 | TRBV6-2/TRBV6-3 | CASTWTSGETQYF | TGTGCCAGCACCTGGACCTCAGGGGAGACCCAGTACTTC
- | TRBD2 | TRBJ2-3 | TRBV20-1 | CSARLSGGAGTDTQYF | TGCAGTGCTAGACTTAGCGGGGGGGCAGGCACAGATACGCAGTATTTT
- | TRBD1 | TRBJ1-1 | TRBV19 | CANSPGTGGPEAFF | TGTGCCAATAGTCCGGGGACAGGGGGGCCTGAAGCTTTCTTT
- | - | TRBJ1-3 | TRBV30 | CAWRDTYSGNTIYF | TGTGCCTGGAGGGACACCTACTCTGGAAACACCATATATTTT
- | - | TRBJ2-5 | TRBV5-5 | CASSDSRGAQETQYF | TGTGCCAGCAGCGATAGCCGGGGAGCCCAAGAGACCCAGTACTTC
- | - | TRBJ1-2 | TRBV10-1 | CARRNDRYPYGYTF | TGCGCCAGGAGAAACGACAGGTACCCTTATGGCTACACCTTC
- | TRBD1 | TRBJ1-2 | TRBV19 | CASRTQGAYGYTF | TGTGCCAGTAGGACCCAGGGGGCTTATGGCTACACCTTC
- | - | TRBJ1-1 | TRBV6-1 | CASTKTWGTEAFF | TGTGCCAGCACAAAGACTTGGGGGACTGAAGCTTTCTTT
- | TRBD2 | TRBJ2-5 | TRBV7-8 | CASSHSGGGEETQYF | TGTGCCAGCAGCCATAGCGGGGGAGGAGAAGAGACCCAGTACTTC
- | - | TRBJ1-2 | TRBV6-1 | CASRGWGGGGYTF | TGTGCCAGCAGAGGGTGGGGGGGTGGGGGCTACACCTTC
- | - | TRBJ2-5 | TRBV5-1 | CASSFRTAQETQYF | TGCGCCAGCAGCTTTAGGACTGCTCAAGAGACCCAGTACTTC
few | TRBD1 | TRBJ1-2 | TRBV20-1 | CSASNRGRGYTF | TGCAGTGCTAGTAACAGGGGGAGGGGCTACACCTTC
few | TRBD1 | TRBJ1-2 | TRBV18 | CASSLGQGHGYTF | TGTGCCAGCTCACTTGGACAGGGCCATGGCTACACCTTC
- | - | TRBJ1-2 | TRBV6-4 | CASSDGGRYGYTF | TGTGCCAGCAGTGATGGCGGTCGATATGGCTACACCTTC
- | TRBD2 | TRBJ2-1 | TRBV7-8 | CASSSSRRGGPYEQFF | TGTGCCAGCAGCTCCTCCCGGCGGGGGGGTCCCTATGAGCAGTTCTTC
- | TRBD1 | TRBJ2-7 | TRBV12-3/TRBV12-4 | CASRRGQGGYEQYF | TGTGCCAGCAGAAGGGGACAGGGAGGATACGAGCAGTACTTC
few | - | TRBJ2-7 | TRBV6-1 | CASRPPRGQYF | TGTGCCAGCAGACCCCCTAGAGGGCAGTACTTC
- | TRBD1 | TRBJ2-3 | TRBV14 | CASSVQTGGTDTQYF | TGTGCCAGCAGCGTACAGACAGGGGGCACAGATACGCAGTATTTT
- | - | TRBJ2-7 | TRBV20-1 | CSARQQGAEQYF | TGCAGTGCTAGGCAACAGGGAGCCGAGCAGTACTTC
once | TRBD2 | TRBJ2-3 | TRBV5-4 | CASSLAVGGTDTQYF | TGTGCCAGCAGCTTGGCCGTGGGGGGGACAGATACGCAGTATTTT
few | - | TRBJ1-4 | TRBV11-3 | CASSARPTDTTNEKLFF | TGTGCCAGCAGCGCCAGACCGACCGATACAACTAATGAAAAACTGTTTTTT
few | - | TRBJ1-1 | TRBV7-8 | CASTRGDTEAFF | TGTGCCAGCACCCGTGGGGACACTGAAGCTTTCTTT
- | TRBD2 | TRBJ2-2 | TRBV20-1 | CSARVTGTNSGELFF | TGCAGTGCTAGAGTCACCGGGACTAACTCCGGGGAGCTGTTTTTT
few | TRBD1 | TRBJ2-6 | TRBV2 | CARQGGAGANVLTF | TGTGCCAGACAGGGGGGTGCTGGGGCCAACGTCCTGACTTTC
- | - | TRBJ1-2 | TRBV7-9 | CASSRTSGGNYGYTF | TGTGCCAGCAGTCGGACATCGGGAGGGAACTATGGCTACACCTTC
- | - | TRBJ1-5 | TRBV2 | CASSPRGVGGVFTGNQPQHF | TGTGCCAGCAGTCCCCGCGGGGTGGGAGGGGTTTTTACGGGCAATCAGCCCCAGCATTTT
few | - | TRBJ2-3 | TRBV7-2 | CASSLVDTQYF | TGTGCCAGCAGCTTAGTAGATACGCAGTATTTT
- | - | TRBJ1-2 | TRBV15 | CATSREAGASNYGHTF | TGTGCCACCAGCAGAGAGGCAGGGGCCTCAAACTATGGCCACACCTTC
few | TRBD1 | TRBJ1-2 | TRBV6-1 | CASIDRGRFYGYTF | TGTGCCAGTATTGACAGGGGGCGCTTCTATGGCTACACCTTC
few | - | TRBJ2-3 | TRBV27 | CASSFRDSTDTQYF | TGTGCCAGCAGTTTCCGGGACTCCACAGATACGCAGTATTTT
- | TRBD1 | TRBJ1-1 | TRBV19 | CASRIIVRGRTEAFF | TGTGCCAGTAGAATTATCGTCAGGGGGCGGACTGAAGCTTTCTTT
- | - | TRBJ2-3 | TRBV20-1 | CSAESTGGGTQYF | TGCAGTGCCGAATCCACAGGAGGCGGTACGCAGTATTTT
few | TRBD1 | TRBJ1-6 | TRBV7-8 | CASSLVDRRNSPLHF | TGTGCCAGCAGCTTAGTGGACAGGAGAAATTCACCCCTCCACTTT
few | TRBD2 | TRBJ2-1 | TRBV24-1 | CATAGPGLEIAFFF | TGTGCCACCGCGGGACCGGGACTAGAAATAGCCTTTTTCTTC
- | TRBD1 | TRBJ1-4 | TRBV19 | CASSRTGPANEKLFF | TGTGCCAGTAGTCGGACAGGGCCGGCTAATGAAAAACTGTTTTTT
- | - | TRBJ1-2 | TRBV20-1 | CSARILGAQGYTF | TGCAGTGCTAGAATTCTCGGGGCTCAGGGCTACACCTTC
few | - | TRBJ1-5 | TRBV6-1 | CASSGQSDNQPQHF | TGTGCCAGCAGTGGTCAGAGTGACAATCAGCCCCAGCATTTT